This T cell receptor (beta chain) was sequenced in a study of somatic mutations in cytotoxic T cells in rheumatoid arthritis. Study-wide results and limits: A finding that went unadjusted for multiple comparisons was the slight underrepresentation of TRBV07 in rheumatoid arthritis patients.

TCRdb's copy holds only in-frame clones and misses some; the assay was immunoSEQ multiplex PCR. The table includes almost 20,000 clones, 80% to 90% detected once. The CDR3 consists of 15 residues. Germline V gene data show CDR1 as MNHEY and CDR2 as SMNVEV (reference sequence). Trimming removed 4 bases from V and 3 bases from J, with 15 bases in between. Points on this clone: Its specificity is unknown.

The source material was CD8+ T cells sorted from blood. The gene calls are TRBV27 and TRBJ1-1; tentative D call: TRBD1 (5 bases). The receptor was isolated from a man aged 40-49 years in good health. CDR3 protein: CASSYTRDRDTEAFF. The CDR3 DNA reads TGTGCCAGCAGTTACACCAGGGATAGGGACACTGAAGCTTTCTTT.